The rows below give T cell receptor beta chains drawn from one sample of a study of blood T cell repertoires in COVID-19. Data came from immunoSEQ multiplex PCR; TCRdb stores just in-frame clones and leaves some out. The repertoire includes a few hundred thousand clones, about 85% of them detected once, and approximately 5% sits in the top ten. Sample: PBMCs or T cells enriched from blood (not recorded which). These TCRs come from a woman in her 30s who had recovered from COVID-19. CDR3s include the opening cysteine and the closing phenylalanine or tryptophan. The D gene is left open where the match is weak. Not all rows give a size; the values are once, few, many and, for expanded clones, a class.

cdr3_nt | cdr3_aa | clone_size | d_call | j_call | v_call
TGTGCCTGGAGCGTGACGACATCCCTTGAAGCTTTCTTT | CAWSVTTSLEAFF | . | . | TRBJ1-1 | TRBV30
TGCGCCAGCAGCTTGGAAGATCGGGGAGGCAGGGGCACAGATACGCAGTATTTT | CASSLEDRGGRGTDTQYF | . | . | TRBJ2-3 | TRBV5-1
TGTGCCAGCAGCTTAGTGAACAGGGAGGAAGCTTTCTTT | CASSLVNREEAFF | . | . | TRBJ1-1 | TRBV7-9
TGTGCCAGCGGGCCAGGGGCGAACACTGAAGCTTTCTTT | CASGPGANTEAFF | . | . | TRBJ1-1 | TRBV9
TGCAGCGTACTTGTCACAGGGGAGACCCAGTACTTC | CSVLVTGETQYF | . | . | TRBJ2-5 | TRBV29-1
TGTGCCAGCAGCTTAGAGGCAGGGGGATCACCCCTCCACTTT | CASSLEAGGSPLHF | once | TRBD1 | TRBJ1-6 | TRBV7-9
TGTGCCAGCAGTGAGCTCCAGGGAGGTCCTGAAGCTTTCTTT | CASSELQGGPEAFF | . | . | TRBJ1-1 | TRBV6-1
TGTGCCAGCAGCCAAGGGACTAGCGGGCACTGGGAGCTGTTTTTT | CASSQGTSGHWELFF | . | TRBD2 | TRBJ2-2 | TRBV3-1/TRBV3-2
TGTGCCAGCAGCTCGACCAACAGCCGGAACACTGAAGCTTTCTTT | CASSSTNSRNTEAFF | . | . | TRBJ1-1 | TRBV5-4
TGTGCCAGCAGTCGCCTTGGACAGTTACAAGAGACCCAGTACTTC | CASSRLGQLQETQYF | . | . | TRBJ2-5 | TRBV6-2/TRBV6-3
TGTGCCAGCAGGTCCTCGGGGGGGCGCGGCACTGAAGCTTTCTTT | CASRSSGGRGTEAFF | . | . | TRBJ1-1 | TRBV6-5
TGTGCCAGCAGCTCGCAGGGGGCCCACGAGCAGTACTTC | CASSSQGAHEQYF | once | TRBD1 | TRBJ2-7 | TRBV5-8
TGCGCCAGCAGCTTGGGATCTAGCGGGGGCCACTCCTACAATGAGCAGTTCTTC | CASSLGSSGGHSYNEQFF | . | TRBD2 | TRBJ2-1 | TRBV5-1